The clone carrying this TCR beta chain was observed a few times. This specimen comes from a study of CD8+ T cells in alopecia areata. Study at large: Each of the treated patients was given oral tofacitinib, 5 to 10 mg twice daily, for moderate-to-severe alopecia areata.

RNA, once extracted, was reverse transcribed into cDNA for use as the sequencing template. Generated by immunoSEQ multiplex PCR, the TCRdb table keeps only in-frame clones and is missing some. The data contain roughly 97,000 clones, approximately 42% of them seen just once; the ten biggest clones take up 1% to 1.5%. The CDR3 is 15 amino acids. V lost 5 bases, J lost 4 bases, and 2 bases stayed unmatched. The germline V gene has CDR1 SGHTA and CDR2 FQGNSA. V is TRBV7-2 and J is TRBJ2-3; the match to TRBD2 covers 14 bases. The sequencing sample was made of CD4+ T cells sorted from blood. The source of this sequence is a human donor with alopecia areata. In DNA form, the CDR3 reads TGTGCCAGCAGCCCGGGACTAGCGGGAGCAGATACGCAGTATTTT. It translates to CASSPGLAGADTQYF. The variable domain in full, completed from reference TRBV7-2 and TRBJ2-3, reads GAGVSQSPSNKVTEKGKDVELRCDPISGHTALYWYRQSLGQGLEFLIYFQGNSAPDKSGLPSDRFSAERTGGSVSTLTIQRTQQEDSAVYLCASSPGLAGADTQYFGPGTRLTVL.